This TCR delta chain was found in a study of Vδ1+ human thymocytes. Comment on this clone: The antigen remains undetermined.

Study-level points and caveats: Despite high sort purity, roughly 21% of thymic T cell receptor delta sequences were Vdelta2. In the thymus, TRG and TRD repertoires looked highly polyclonal with Gaussian CDR3 lengths. Many TRG clonotypes were shared between donors; TRD repertoires were essentially private.

The sorted cells were CD3+ Vdelta1+ Vdelta2- thymocytes from alphabeta-depleted thymus. Between roughly 98% and 99.6% of sorted thymocytes were Vdelta1+. V was pared by 3 bases and J by 5 bases, with 15 bases of the junction left unmatched. The CDR3 consists of 17 residues. Germline V gene sequence: CDR1 TSWWSYY, CDR2 QGS. Extracted RNA was reverse transcribed into cDNA. Multiplex PCR used pooled V-gene forward primers and a constant-region reverse primer to amplify CDR3s. TCRdb re-identified clones in the multiplex PCR reads via CATT. The sample includes 80,000 or so delta-chain clones, approximately 37% of them seen just once.

The chain joins TRDV1 to TRDJ1; TRDD2 matches at 7 bases. This clonotype originated in a boy under three years old who had congenital heart surgery. The sequencing sample was made of Vdelta1+ gamma-delta thymocytes from the thymus. The subset here: FACS-sorted CD3+ TCRalphabeta- TCRVdelta1+ TCRVdelta2- thymocytes. Written as DNA, the CDR3 is TGTGCTCTTGGGGACAAACCCTCCTTCCTGACGGGGGATAAACTCATCTTT. It is translated as CALGDKPSFLTGDKLIF.